One and the same sample provided the 12 T cell receptor beta chains below, sequenced in a study of cytomegalovirus exposure and HLA in healthy donors. A multiplex PCR was run with 60 Vbeta primers and 13 Jbeta primers. Repertoires were generated with immunoSEQ multiplex PCR, while TCRdb's copy carries only in-frame clones and drops some. The table records some 150,000 clones, more than 65% of them present only once. Sequenced sample: PBMCs. Receptor source: a man aged 50 to 60 in good health and CMV-seropositive.

Only one count was recorded for this clone. The chain employs TRBV2 and TRBJ1-5; D is uncertain. The length of the CDR3 is 12 residues. CDR1 is SNHLY and CDR2 is FYNNEI in the germline V gene. Trimming removed 8 bases at V and 2 bases at J, with 7 bases between. The CDR3 loop reads CASAAGNQPQHF. In DNA form, the CDR3 reads TGTGCCAGCGCGGCGGGCAATCAGCCCCAGCATTTT.

The CDR3 spells CASSLEGRGEETQYF. In DNA form, the CDR3 reads TGCGCCAGCAGCTTGGAGGGGCGGGGTGAGGAGACCCAGTACTTC. The chain is built from TRBV5-1 and TRBJ2-5, with TRBD2 as a possible D gene (6 bases). Germline V gene sequence: CDR1 SGHRS, CDR2 YFSETQ. V was cut by 0 bases and J by 5 bases, with 14 bases left in between. The CDR3 runs to 15 residues.

The V and J genes are TRBV30 and TRBJ2-3; 7 bases match TRBD2. V trimming: 3 bases; J trimming: 2 bases; junction bases outside the gene matches: 5. This CDR3 has 14 residues. CDR1 is GTSNPN, CDR2 SVGIG, per germline (reference sequence). CDR3 sequence (DNA): TGTGCCTGGAGGGAAGCGGGATTCACAGATACGCAGTATTTT. It specifies CAWREAGFTDTQYF.

The chain joins TRBV19 to TRBJ2-2, with D possibly matching TRBD2 (6 bases). This CDR3 is 12 amino acids long. The germline gives CDR1 LNHDA, CDR2 SQIVND (reference sequence). V was cut by 11 bases and J by 4 bases, with 11 bases left in between. CDR3 sequence reads: CAARRATGELFF. The CDR3, as DNA: TGTGCCGCCAGGAGGGCCACCGGGGAGCTGTTTTTT.

The rearrangement links TRBV27 to TRBJ1-6; D might be TRBD1 (6 bases). V lost 2 bases and J 6 bases, leaving 14 bases between the germline ends. Germline loops: CDR1 MNHEY, CDR2 SMNVEV (reference sequence). This CDR3 has 16 residues. The CDR3, as DNA: TGTGCCAGCAGTTTAACAGGGTCAAAAATTAATTCACCCCTCCACTTT. Its protein product is CASSLTGSKINSPLHF.

This chain joins TRBV4-2 and TRBJ1-4; possible D gene TRBD1, 6 bases. Trimming removed 4 bases from V and 8 bases from J, with 20 bases in between. The CDR3 spans 16 residues. The germline CDR1 and CDR2 sequences are LGHNA and YNFKEQ. This CDR3 is CASSLQIRGGLEKLFF. The CDR3 nucleotides are TGTGCCAGCAGCCTACAGATCAGGGGCGGTTTAGAAAAACTGTTTTTT.

Comment on this clone: The identical CDR3 is also encoded by other nucleotide sequences in the sample. The DNA for the CDR3 is TGTGCCAGCAGCTTGGCCGGGGCAGGGGGAGAGACCCAGTACTTC. It codes for CASSLAGAGGETQYF. The rearrangement uses TRBV5-4 and TRBJ2-5, with 7 nucleotides matching TRBD1. V shed 0 bases, J shed 4 bases, and the junction held 6 bases outside the gene matches. The CDR3 is 15 residues long. Germline V gene lookup returns CDR1 SGHNT and CDR2 YYREEE (reference sequence). Using reference TRBV5-4 and TRBJ2-5 for the parts outside the CDR3, the full variable domain is ETGVTQSPTHLIKTRGQQVTLRCSSQSGHNTVSWYQQALGQGPQFIFQYYREEENGRGNFPPRFSGLQFPNYSSELNVNALELDDSALYLCASSLAGAGGETQYFGPGTRLLVL.

V is TRBV6-5 and J is TRBJ2-2; tentative D call: TRBD2 (6 bases). V was cut by 2 bases and J by 1 base, with 11 bases left in between. Germline CDR1 reads MNHEY; CDR2 reads SVGAGI. This CDR3 is built from 16 residues. The CDR3 coding sequence is TGTGCCAGCAGTTACCGAAGCGGGCTGAACACCGGGGAGCTGTTTTTT. Translated: CASSYRSGLNTGELFF.

V is TRBV7-2 and J is TRBJ2-4; D may be TRBD2 (7 bases). Germline assignment: CDR1 SGHTA and CDR2 FQGNSA. V lost 3 bases and J 3 bases, leaving 9 bases between the germline ends. This CDR3 is built from 14 residues. DNA of the CDR3: TGTGCCAGCAGCTTGGGAGGGGGCAAAAACATTCAGTACTTC. It codes for CASSLGGGKNIQYF.

The chain combines TRBV18 with TRBJ1-5; 8 positions match TRBD1. From germline, CDR1 is KGHSH and CDR2 LQKENI. The CDR3 consists of 13 residues. J lost 5 bases, V lost 6 bases, and 3 bases had no gene match. The CDR3 DNA reads TGTGCCAGCTCTCGGGACAGGTATCAGCCCCAGCATTTT. It codes for CASSRDRYQPQHF.

The chain combines TRBV9 with TRBJ2-5, with 9 positions matching TRBD2. The DNA end is more similar to TRBJ2-7, so the J call may be wrong. This CDR3 region has 15 residues. Germline values: CDR1 SGDLS, CDR2 YYNGEE. The CDR3 region is CASSVETSGLNEQYF. CDR3 in DNA: TGTGCCAGCAGCGTAGAAACTAGCGGGCTCAACGAGCAGTACTTC.

The gene calls are TRBV6-6 and TRBJ2-7; D uncertain. Germline V gene sequence: CDR1 MNHNY, CDR2 SVGAGI (reference sequence). Trimming removed 6 bases at V and 0 bases at J, with 15 bases between. This CDR3 has 15 residues. The CDR3 loop is CASSSTTLLSYEQYF. The CDR3 coding sequence is TGTGCCAGCAGCTCCACTACACTGCTCTCCTACGAGCAGTACTTC.